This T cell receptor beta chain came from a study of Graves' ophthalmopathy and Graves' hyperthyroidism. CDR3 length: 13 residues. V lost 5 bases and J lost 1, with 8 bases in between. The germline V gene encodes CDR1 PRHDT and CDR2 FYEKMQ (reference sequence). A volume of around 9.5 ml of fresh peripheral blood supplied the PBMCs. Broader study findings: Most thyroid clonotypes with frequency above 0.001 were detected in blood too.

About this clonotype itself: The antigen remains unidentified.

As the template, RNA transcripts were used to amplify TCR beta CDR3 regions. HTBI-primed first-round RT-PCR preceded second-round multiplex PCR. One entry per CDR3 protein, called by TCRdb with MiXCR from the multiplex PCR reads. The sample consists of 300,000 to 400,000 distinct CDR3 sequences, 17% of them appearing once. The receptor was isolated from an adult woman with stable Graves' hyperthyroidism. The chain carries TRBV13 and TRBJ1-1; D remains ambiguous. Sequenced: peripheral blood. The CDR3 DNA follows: TGTGCCAGCAGCCCCGCATCGAACACTGAAGCTTTCTTT. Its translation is CASSPASNTEAFF.